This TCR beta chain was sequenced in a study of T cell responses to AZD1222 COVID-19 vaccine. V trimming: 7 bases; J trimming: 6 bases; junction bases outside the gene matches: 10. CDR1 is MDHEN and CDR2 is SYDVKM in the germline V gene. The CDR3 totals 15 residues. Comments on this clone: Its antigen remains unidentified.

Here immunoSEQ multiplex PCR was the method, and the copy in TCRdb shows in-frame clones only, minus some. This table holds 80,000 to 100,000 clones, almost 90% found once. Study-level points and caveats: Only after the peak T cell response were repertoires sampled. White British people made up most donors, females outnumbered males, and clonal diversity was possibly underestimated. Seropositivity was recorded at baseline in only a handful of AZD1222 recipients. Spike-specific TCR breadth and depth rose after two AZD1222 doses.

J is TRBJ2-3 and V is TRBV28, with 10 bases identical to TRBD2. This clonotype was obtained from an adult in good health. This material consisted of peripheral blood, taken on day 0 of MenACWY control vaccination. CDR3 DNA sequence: TGTGCCAGCACTCCTAGCGGGGGTTCTTCGGATACGCAGTATTTT. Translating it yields CASTPSGGSSDTQYF.